A selection of T cell receptor beta chains follows, all from one sample in a study of human T cells and chemical hapten exposure. TCRdb re-derived calls from the RACE reads in MiXCR, one entry per CDR3 protein. Found here are some 90,000 distinct CDR3 sequences, over 8% of them singletons; the top ten hold 2.5% to 3%. Sequencing was carried out using whole blood. Receptors originate from a female donor in good health. Some clones in this sample may be carry-over from other donors' samples. CDR3s include the opening cysteine and the closing phenylalanine or tryptophan. The order of the fields is CDR3 length, J gene, V gene, D gene, clone size, CDR3 protein, CDR3 DNA. A D gene is named only where the DNA matches it firmly. The size entry is marked missing in some rows and otherwise reads once, few, many or a size class.

len: 15; j_gene: TRBJ1-5; v_gene: TRBV12-3/TRBV12-4; d_gene: TRBD1; abundance: many; CDR3aa: CASSPTGGSNQPQHF; CDR3nt: TGTGCCAGCAGTCCGACAGGGGGGAGCAATCAGCCCCAGCATTTT
len: 15; j_gene: TRBJ2-2; v_gene: TRBV11-2; d_gene: TRBD1; abundance: few; CDR3aa: CASSLVRGGGGELFF; CDR3nt: TGTGCCAGCAGCTTAGTGCGAGGGGGCGGCGGGGAGCTGTTTTTT
len: 14; j_gene: TRBJ1-2; v_gene: TRBV6-1; d_gene: .; abundance: many; CDR3aa: CASSETPGAEGYTF; CDR3nt: TGTGCCAGCAGTGAAACCCCGGGGGCGGAAGGCTACACCTTC
len: 14; j_gene: TRBJ2-2; v_gene: TRBV7-9; d_gene: .; abundance: few; CDR3aa: CASSRDTVTGELFF; CDR3nt: TGTGCCAGCAGCCGGGACACTGTGACCGGGGAGCTGTTTTTT
len: 16; j_gene: TRBJ2-3; v_gene: TRBV20-1; d_gene: TRBD2; abundance: .; CDR3aa: CSAERGLAGGTDTQYF; CDR3nt: TGCAGTGCTGAGCGAGGACTAGCGGGAGGCACAGATACGCAGTATTTT
len: 16; j_gene: TRBJ2-1; v_gene: TRBV6-2/TRBV6-3; d_gene: TRBD1; abundance: few; CDR3aa: CASSKSRDRGTNEQFF; CDR3nt: TGTGCCAGCAGTAAATCCCGGGACAGGGGGACGAATGAGCAGTTCTTC
len: 15; j_gene: TRBJ2-1; v_gene: TRBV7-8; d_gene: TRBD2; abundance: .; CDR3aa: CASSLALAGVNEQFF; CDR3nt: TGTGCCAGCAGCTTAGCGCTAGCGGGAGTCAATGAGCAGTTCTTC
len: 10; j_gene: TRBJ2-4; v_gene: TRBV5-3; d_gene: .; abundance: .; CDR3aa: CARSLGPWHF; CDR3nt: TGTGCCAGAAGCTTGGGGCCTTGGCACTTC
len: 13; j_gene: TRBJ2-3; v_gene: TRBV20-1; d_gene: .; abundance: .; CDR3aa: CSASGQYTDTQYF; CDR3nt: TGCAGTGCTAGCGGGCAGTACACAGATACGCAGTATTTT
len: 15; j_gene: TRBJ2-3; v_gene: TRBV20-1; d_gene: .; abundance: many; CDR3aa: CSARIVTGPIGTQYF; CDR3nt: TGCAGTGCTAGAATTGTGACAGGACCAATTGGTACGCAGTATTTT
len: 14; j_gene: TRBJ2-5; v_gene: TRBV2; d_gene: .; abundance: .; CDR3aa: CASSIRGGQETQYF; CDR3nt: TGTGCCAGCTCCATCAGGGGTGGGCAAGAGACCCAGTACTTC
len: 16; j_gene: TRBJ2-4; v_gene: TRBV4-2; d_gene: .; abundance: few; CDR3aa: CASSQVTRNPKNIQYF; CDR3nt: TGTGCCAGCAGCCAAGTAACACGGAACCCCAAAAACATTCAGTACTTC
len: 15; j_gene: TRBJ2-1; v_gene: TRBV27; d_gene: .; abundance: few; CDR3aa: CASSLIQWGHNEQFF; CDR3nt: TGTGCCAGCAGTTTAATACAGTGGGGCCACAATGAGCAGTTCTTC
len: 15; j_gene: TRBJ2-1; v_gene: TRBV28; d_gene: TRBD2; abundance: .; CDR3aa: CASSPSQREGPEQFF; CDR3nt: TGTGCCAGCAGCCCCTCGCAGAGGGAGGGCCCGGAGCAGTTCTTC
len: 15; j_gene: TRBJ2-1; v_gene: TRBV28; d_gene: .; abundance: .; CDR3aa: CASSLRASFGNEQFF; CDR3nt: TGTGCCAGCAGTTTACGGGCTAGCTTTGGCAATGAGCAGTTCTTC
len: 15; j_gene: TRBJ1-1; v_gene: TRBV25-1; d_gene: .; abundance: .; CDR3aa: CASTSLGTAYTEAFF; CDR3nt: TGTGCCAGCACATCCCTGGGTACAGCGTATACTGAAGCTTTCTTT
len: 14; j_gene: TRBJ1-5; v_gene: TRBV4-2; d_gene: .; abundance: .; CDR3aa: CASSQGPGPEPQHF; CDR3nt: TGTGCCAGCAGCCAAGGCCCAGGCCCAGAGCCCCAGCATTTT
len: 12; j_gene: TRBJ2-5; v_gene: TRBV24-1; d_gene: .; abundance: .; CDR3aa: CATSDLWETQYF; CDR3nt: TGTGCCACCAGTGACCTCTGGGAGACCCAGTACTTC
len: 15; j_gene: TRBJ2-5; v_gene: TRBV5-4; d_gene: TRBD2; abundance: few; CDR3aa: CASSFTGTTEETQYF; CDR3nt: TGTGCCAGCAGCTTCACCGGGACTACAGAAGAGACCCAGTACTTC
len: 12; j_gene: TRBJ1-1; v_gene: TRBV29-1; d_gene: .; abundance: .; CDR3aa: CSVPTKTTEAFF; CDR3nt: TGCAGCGTTCCGACAAAAACCACTGAAGCTTTCTTT
len: 16; j_gene: TRBJ1-1; v_gene: TRBV5-1; d_gene: TRBD1; abundance: many; CDR3aa: CASSEGQGASNTEAFF; CDR3nt: TGCGCCAGCAGCGAGGGACAGGGGGCGTCGAACACTGAAGCTTTCTTT
len: 15; j_gene: TRBJ1-5; v_gene: TRBV5-1; d_gene: .; abundance: few; CDR3aa: CASSWGGAGNQPQHF; CDR3nt: TGCGCCAGCAGCTGGGGGGGCGCGGGCAATCAGCCCCAGCATTTT
len: 11; j_gene: TRBJ1-1; v_gene: TRBV20-1; d_gene: .; abundance: .; CDR3aa: CSAKIGGGAFF; CDR3nt: TGCAGTGCTAAGATTGGCGGGGGGGCTTTCTTT
len: 14; j_gene: TRBJ1-5; v_gene: TRBV6-5; d_gene: TRBD1; abundance: .; CDR3aa: CASSYELGTDTQHF; CDR3nt: TGTGCCAGCAGTTACGAGCTGGGGACAGATACGCAGCATTTT
len: 13; j_gene: TRBJ2-5; v_gene: TRBV7-9; d_gene: .; abundance: .; CDR3aa: CASSLEAEETQYF; CDR3nt: TGTGCCAGCAGCTTAGAGGCGGAAGAGACCCAGTACTTC
len: 13; j_gene: TRBJ2-3; v_gene: TRBV7-2; d_gene: .; abundance: few; CDR3aa: CASIPMNSDTQYF; CDR3nt: TGTGCCAGCATCCCTATGAATTCAGATACGCAGTATTTT
len: 12; j_gene: TRBJ2-7; v_gene: TRBV30; d_gene: .; abundance: many; CDR3aa: CAWSVSYGEQYF; CDR3nt: TGTGCCTGGAGTGTAAGTTACGGCGAGCAGTACTTC
len: 13; j_gene: TRBJ1-2; v_gene: TRBV25-1; d_gene: .; abundance: .; CDR3aa: CASSDWTDYGYTF; CDR3nt: TGTGCCAGCAGTGATTGGACAGATTATGGCTACACCTTC
len: 15; j_gene: TRBJ2-4; v_gene: TRBV2; d_gene: .; abundance: .; CDR3aa: CASSERVLAKNIQYF; CDR3nt: TGTGCCAGCAGTGAAAGAGTCCTAGCCAAAAACATTCAGTACTTC
len: 15; j_gene: TRBJ2-7; v_gene: TRBV19; d_gene: TRBD1; abundance: few; CDR3aa: CASSSRPLQGDEQYF; CDR3nt: TGTGCCAGTAGTAGCCGACCCTTGCAGGGGGACGAGCAGTACTTC
len: 16; j_gene: TRBJ2-1; v_gene: TRBV12-3/TRBV12-4; d_gene: TRBD2; abundance: few; CDR3aa: CASSSSGSVSYNEQFF; CDR3nt: TGTGCCAGCAGTTCAAGCGGGAGTGTATCCTACAATGAGCAGTTCTTC
len: 18; j_gene: TRBJ1-5; v_gene: TRBV12-5; d_gene: TRBD1; abundance: few; CDR3aa: CASGLVLGQGYSNQPQHF; CDR3nt: TGTGCTAGTGGTTTGGTACTGGGACAGGGGTATAGCAATCAGCCCCAGCATTTT
len: 14; j_gene: TRBJ2-5; v_gene: TRBV7-8; d_gene: TRBD2; abundance: .; CDR3aa: CASSFGLAGETQYF; CDR3nt: TGTGCCAGCAGCTTTGGACTAGCGGGAGAGACCCAGTACTTC
len: 12; j_gene: TRBJ1-1; v_gene: TRBV28; d_gene: .; abundance: few; CDR3aa: CASSLWWTEAFF; CDR3nt: TGTGCCAGCAGTTTATGGTGGACTGAAGCTTTCTTT
len: 12; j_gene: TRBJ2-2; v_gene: TRBV7-9; d_gene: .; abundance: many; CDR3aa: CASSPHGGELFF; CDR3nt: TGTGCCAGCAGTCCACATGGCGGGGAGCTGTTTTTT
len: 16; j_gene: TRBJ2-1; v_gene: TRBV12-3/TRBV12-4; d_gene: .; abundance: few; CDR3aa: CASSFKEASSYNEQFF; CDR3nt: TGTGCCAGCAGTTTTAAGGAGGCGAGCTCCTACAATGAGCAGTTCTTC
len: 15; j_gene: TRBJ2-3; v_gene: TRBV20-1; d_gene: .; abundance: many; CDR3aa: CSARAPGEGTDTQYF; CDR3nt: TGCAGTGCTAGAGCACCAGGGGAGGGCACAGATACGCAGTATTTT